What follows are 19 T cell receptor beta chains derived from one specimen sequenced in a study of graft-versus-host responses after intestinal transplantation. No antigen is known for these receptors. The repertoire was sequenced with immunoSEQ multiplex PCR; TCRdb's copy has only in-frame clones and lacks some. The repertoire includes under 100,000 clones, roughly 92% of them detected once, and approximately 0.4% sits in the top ten. This specimen was unstimulated CD8+ T cells sorted from spleen or lymph node cells, taken before transplant. The receptors come from a human donor who was the organ donor for an intestinal transplant.

The rearrangement uses TRBV7-6 and TRBJ2-1; TRBD2 matches 15 bases. Germline V gives CDR1 SGHVS, CDR2 FNYEAQ. V lost 5 bases and J lost 4; bases outside the gene matches: 15. The CDR3 sequence is 20 residues long. CDR3 region: CASSTGLAGGAAVNYNEQFF. CDR3 bases: TGTGCCAGCAGCACCGGACTAGCGGGGGGGGCGGCTGTTAATTACAATGAGCAGTTCTTC. Full variable domain (rest looked up from reference TRBV7-6 and TRBJ2-1): GAGVSQSPRYKVTKRGQDVALRCDPISGHVSLYWYRQALGQGPEFLTYFNYEAQQDKSGLPNDRFSAERPEGSISTLTIQRTEQRDSAMYRCASSTGLAGGAAVNYNEQFFGPGTRLTVL.

In its sample, this clone was seen a few times. The chain has TRBV7-9 and TRBJ1-4, with a weak D call TRBD1 (5 bases). Germline CDR1 reads SEHNR; CDR2 reads FQNEAQ (reference sequence). Trimming left V 3 bases short and J 3 bases short, with 14 bases between. CDR3 length: 16 residues. This CDR3 is CASSLGPGGANEKLFF. In nucleotides, the CDR3 is TGTGCCAGCAGCTTGGGGCCGGGAGGGGCTAATGAAAAACTGTTTTTT.

The genes are TRBV27 and TRBJ2-3, with D perhaps matching TRBD2 (5 bases). The V end was cut by 5 bases, the J end by 0 bases, with 12 bases between. The CDR3 sequence is 15 residues long. Germline CDR1 MNHEY, CDR2 SMNVEV (reference sequence). CDR3 sequence reads: CASSGGWTSTDTQYF. CDR3 bases: TGTGCCAGCAGTGGCGGGTGGACTAGCACAGATACGCAGTATTTT.

The chain combines TRBV7-9 with TRBJ2-7; TRBD1 matches at 10 bases. V gave up 0 bases and J gave up 6 bases; unmatched junction bases: 2. The germline CDR1 and CDR2 sequences are SEHNR and FQNEAQ (reference sequence). The CDR3 has 14 residues. CDR3: CASSLARDRGEQYF. The DNA of the CDR3 is TGTGCCAGCAGCTTAGCGCGGGACAGGGGCGAGCAGTACTTC.

The chain couples TRBV28 to TRBJ2-1; 8 positions match TRBD2. The J segment lost 4 bases and the V segment lost 3 bases, leaving 5 bases of the junction unmatched. The CDR3 is 15 residues long. Per the germline V gene, CDR1 is MDHEN and CDR2 is SYDVKM. DNA for the CDR3: TGTGCCAGCAGTTTCGGACTAGCTGATTACAATGAGCAGTTCTTC. This encodes CASSFGLADYNEQFF.

V and J are TRBV21-1 and TRBJ1-1. TRBV21-1 is a pseudogene locus. The CDR3 sequence is 14 residues long. The CDR3 DNA is TGTGCCAGCAGCCCCGGGGGGCGGAACACTGAAGCTTTCTTT. This translates into CASSPGGRNTEAFF.

The V call is TRBV7-9, the J call TRBJ2-3; unclear D gene. V lost 1 base, J lost 5 bases, and 4 bases lay in between. The CDR3 has 12 amino acids. Germline V gives CDR1 SEHNR, CDR2 FQNEAQ (reference sequence). As DNA, the CDR3 is TGTGCCAGCAGCTTAGTGAGAGATACGCAGTATTTT. Protein: CASSLVRDTQYF.

V usage is TRBV15 and J usage is TRBJ2-7; TRBD1 matches 8 bases. Trimming took 3 bases from V and 0 from J; bases not matched to a gene: 4. CDR3 length: 15 residues. Germline V gives CDR1 LNHNV, CDR2 YYDKDF (reference sequence). For the CDR3, the DNA is TGTGCCACCAGCAGGGACAGGGCCCGCTCCTACGAGCAGTACTTC. Its translation: CATSRDRARSYEQYF.

V usage is TRBV28 and J usage is TRBJ2-3, with D maybe TRBD2 (6 bases). The CDR3 contains 19 residues. Germline loops: CDR1 MDHEN, CDR2 SYDVKM. The germline V and J ends were trimmed by 6 bases and 3 bases, with 28 bases remaining between them. This chain's CDR3 is CASSRDLGDLASLTDTQYF. In DNA, the CDR3 is TGTGCCAGCAGCCGGGACTTAGGCGATTTAGCCAGCCTTACAGATACGCAGTATTTT.

The V call is TRBV9, the J call TRBJ2-5, with 8 bases lining up with TRBD2. Trimming cost V 4 bases and J 5 bases; bases outside gene matches: 10. Germline V gene lookup returns CDR1 SGDLS and CDR2 YYNGEE. The CDR3 extends over 15 amino acids. The CDR3 here is CASSLSGGELETQYF. In DNA, the CDR3 is TGTGCCAGCAGCCTCAGCGGGGGTGAATTGGAGACCCAGTACTTC.

V gene TRBV2 combines with J gene TRBJ2-7; 9 bases line up with TRBD1. This CDR3 is 13 amino acids long. Looked up from germline, CDR1 is SNHLY and CDR2 is FYNNEI. V lost 6 bases to trimming and J lost 5 bases; unmatched junction nucleotides: 5. In DNA form, the CDR3 reads TGTGCCAGCAGCTGGGACAGGGAGGACGAGCAGTACTTC. Translation gives CASSWDREDEQYF.

This chain connects TRBV19 to TRBJ1-5; the match to TRBD1 covers 8 bases. Germline values: CDR1 LNHDA, CDR2 SQIVND (reference sequence). CDR3 length: 19 residues. The J segment lost 1 base and the V segment lost 6 bases, leaving 17 bases of the junction unmatched. The CDR3 DNA follows: TGTGCCAGTAGACCGGGACAGGACCGCGTCGGGTTCAGCAATCAGCCCCAGCATTTT. Protein product: CASRPGQDRVGFSNQPQHF.

This chain uses TRBV6-1 with TRBJ2-7; D not certain. This CDR3 has 13 amino acids. The V end was cut by 2 bases, the J end by 2 bases, with 7 bases between. Looked up from germline, CDR1 is MNHNS and CDR2 is SASEGT. In DNA form, the CDR3 reads TGTGCCAGCAGTGAAAGAGTGCCCTACGAGCAGTACTTC. Its translation is CASSERVPYEQYF.

The chain combines TRBV27 with TRBJ1-6; D unclear. In germline, CDR1 is MNHEY, CDR2 SMNVEV (reference sequence). CDR3 length: 14 residues. V dropped 7 bases and J dropped 10 bases, with 17 bases sitting between them. CDR3 nucleotide sequence: TGTGCCAGCAAATTGGGCGTGTTTGGGTCACCCCTCCACTTT. Translation: CASKLGVFGSPLHF.

The chain combines TRBV30 with TRBJ1-2; no clear D. The CDR3 is made up of 13 amino acids. CDR1 is GTSNPN and CDR2 is SVGIG in the germline V gene (reference sequence). The V end lost 8 bases, the J end lost 7 bases, and 20 bases lay between the germline ends. The CDR3 DNA follows: TGTGCCCGCTTGGCCCCGGGTTTGCGTGGCTACACCTTC. Translation: CARLAPGLRGYTF.

The chain carries TRBV13 and TRBJ1-2, with TRBD1 as a possible D gene (5 bases). Germline CDR1 reads PRHDT; CDR2 reads FYEKMQ (reference sequence). Trimming took 5 bases from V and 7 from J, leaving 14 bases between them. The CDR3 loop spans 13 amino acids. In nucleotides, the CDR3 is TGTGCCAGCAGCCGGCGGGGGATGATTGGCTACACCTTC. Translation gives CASSRRGMIGYTF.

In nucleotides, the CDR3 is TGTGCCAGCAGCTCTCCCGGGACTAGATTCGGACACCCCTACAATGAGCAGTTCTTC. It yields the protein CASSSPGTRFGHPYNEQFF. The J gene is TRBJ2-1, the V gene TRBV7-9; TRBD2 aligns across 8 bases. This CDR3 is built from 19 residues. V shed 4 bases and J 2 bases; nucleotides not matched to a gene: 16. Per germline, CDR1 SEHNR and CDR2 FQNEAQ (reference sequence). The variable domain in full, with the rest retrieved from reference TRBV7-9 and TRBJ2-1, is DTGVSQNPRHKITKRGQNVTFRCDPISEHNRLYWYRQTLGQGPEFLTYFQNEAQLEKSRLLSDRFSAERPKGSFSTLEIQRTEQGDSAMYLCASSSPGTRFGHPYNEQFFGPGTRLTVL.

The chain recombines TRBV27 with TRBJ1-2; D is unresolved. Trimming took 0 bases from V and 4 from J, leaving 18 bases between them. The CDR3 runs 17 residues. Germline-derived CDR1 and CDR2 are MNHEY and SMNVEV (reference sequence). CDR3 bases: TGTGCCAGCAGTTTATCCGCCAGAGGGTCCACCGTCTATGGCTACACCTTC. Its protein product is CASSLSARGSTVYGYTF.

J is TRBJ1-5 and V is TRBV2, with D unclear. Trimming took 6 bases from V and 3 from J, leaving 12 bases between them. The CDR3 has 14 amino acids. Germline V gene sequence: CDR1 SNHLY, CDR2 FYNNEI. CDR3 residues: CASRDEGANQPQHF. CDR3 sequence (DNA): TGTGCCAGCAGGGATGAGGGTGCCAATCAGCCCCAGCATTTT.